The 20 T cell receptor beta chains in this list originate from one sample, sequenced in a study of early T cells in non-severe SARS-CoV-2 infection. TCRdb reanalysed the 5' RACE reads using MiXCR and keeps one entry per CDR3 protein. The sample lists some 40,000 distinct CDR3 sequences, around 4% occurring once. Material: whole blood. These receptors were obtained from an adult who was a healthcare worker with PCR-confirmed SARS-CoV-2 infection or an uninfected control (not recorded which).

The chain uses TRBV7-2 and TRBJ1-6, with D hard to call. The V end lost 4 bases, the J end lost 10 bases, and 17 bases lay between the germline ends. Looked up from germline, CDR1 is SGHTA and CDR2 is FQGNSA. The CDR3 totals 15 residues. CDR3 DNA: TGTGCCAGCAGCTCCCTCGACAAGCTGGGGTCACCCCTCCACTTT. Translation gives CASSSLDKLGSPLHF.

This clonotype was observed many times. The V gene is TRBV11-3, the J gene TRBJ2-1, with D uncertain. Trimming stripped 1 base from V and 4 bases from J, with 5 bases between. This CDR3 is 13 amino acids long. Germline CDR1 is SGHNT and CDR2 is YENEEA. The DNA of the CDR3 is TGTGCCAGCAGCTTAGTCAGATACAATGAGCAGTTCTTC. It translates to CASSLVRYNEQFF.

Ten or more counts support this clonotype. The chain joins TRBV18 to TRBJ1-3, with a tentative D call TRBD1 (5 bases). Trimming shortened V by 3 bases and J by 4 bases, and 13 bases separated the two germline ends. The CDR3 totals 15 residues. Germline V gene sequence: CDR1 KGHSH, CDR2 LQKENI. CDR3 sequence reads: CASSPTGQGGNTIYF. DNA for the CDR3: TGTGCCAGCTCACCTACTGGGCAGGGAGGAAACACCATATATTTT.

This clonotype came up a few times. The CDR3 DNA reads TGCGCCAGCAGCACCCGACAGGGATCGCGCACAGATACGCAGTATTTT. Protein: CASSTRQGSRTDTQYF. This chain links TRBV4-1 with TRBJ2-3, with 7 positions matching TRBD1. Germline CDR1 reads MGHRA; CDR2 reads YSYEKL. J was trimmed by 1 base and V by 5 bases; bases with no gene match: 9. This CDR3 has 16 residues.

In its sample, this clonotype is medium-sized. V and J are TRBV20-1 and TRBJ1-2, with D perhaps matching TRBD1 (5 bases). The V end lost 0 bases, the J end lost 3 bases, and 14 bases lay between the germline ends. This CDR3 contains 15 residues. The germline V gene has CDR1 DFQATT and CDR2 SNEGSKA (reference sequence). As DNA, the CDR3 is TGCAGTGCTAGAGATCGGGAGACAGCGGACTATGGCTACACCTTC. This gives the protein CSARDRETADYGYTF.

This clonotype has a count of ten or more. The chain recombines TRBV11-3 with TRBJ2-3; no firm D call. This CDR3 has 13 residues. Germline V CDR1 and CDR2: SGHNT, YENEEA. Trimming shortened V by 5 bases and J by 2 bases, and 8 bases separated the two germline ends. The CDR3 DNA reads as TGTGCCAGCAGCCTTCTACACACAGATACGCAGTATTTT. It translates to CASSLLHTDTQYF.

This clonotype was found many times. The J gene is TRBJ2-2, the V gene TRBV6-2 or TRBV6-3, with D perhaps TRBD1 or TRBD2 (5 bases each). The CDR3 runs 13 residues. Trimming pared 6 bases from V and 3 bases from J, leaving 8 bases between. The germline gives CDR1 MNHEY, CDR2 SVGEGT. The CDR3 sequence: CASSGTDTGELFF. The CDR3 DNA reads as TGTGCCAGCAGCGGGACGGACACCGGGGAGCTGTTTTTT.

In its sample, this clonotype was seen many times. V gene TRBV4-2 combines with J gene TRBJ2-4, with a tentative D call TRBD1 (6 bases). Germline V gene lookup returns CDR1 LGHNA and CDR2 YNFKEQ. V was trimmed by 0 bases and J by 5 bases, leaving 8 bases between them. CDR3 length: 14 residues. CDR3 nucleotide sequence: TGTGCCAGCAGCCAAGAGTGGACAGAAAACATTCAGTACTTC. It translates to CASSQEWTENIQYF.

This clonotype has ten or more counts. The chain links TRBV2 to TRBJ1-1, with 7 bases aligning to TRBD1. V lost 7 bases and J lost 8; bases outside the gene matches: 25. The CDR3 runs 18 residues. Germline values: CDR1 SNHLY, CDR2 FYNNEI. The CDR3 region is CASKKGRGTVGPLIEAFF. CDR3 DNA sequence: TGTGCCAGCAAAAAGGGGAGGGGGACAGTGGGTCCATTGATCGAAGCTTTCTTT.

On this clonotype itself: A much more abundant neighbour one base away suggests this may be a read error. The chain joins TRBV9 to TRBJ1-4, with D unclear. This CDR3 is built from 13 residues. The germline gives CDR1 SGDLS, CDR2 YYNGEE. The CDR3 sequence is CTSSGGLNEKLFF. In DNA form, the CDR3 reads TGTACCAGCAGCGGCGGACTCAATGAAAAACTGTTTTTT.

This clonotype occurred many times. CDR3 nucleotide sequence: TGTGCCAGCAGTTTATCGGGGTATGGTGAGCAGTTCTTC. Protein sequence: CASSLSGYGEQFF. The chain carries TRBV27 and TRBJ2-1; D is uncertain. Germline-derived CDR1 and CDR2 are MNHEY and SMNVEV (reference sequence). Between the trimmed V and J ends, which lost 0 bases and 9 bases, there was a span of 9 bases. This CDR3 region has 13 residues.

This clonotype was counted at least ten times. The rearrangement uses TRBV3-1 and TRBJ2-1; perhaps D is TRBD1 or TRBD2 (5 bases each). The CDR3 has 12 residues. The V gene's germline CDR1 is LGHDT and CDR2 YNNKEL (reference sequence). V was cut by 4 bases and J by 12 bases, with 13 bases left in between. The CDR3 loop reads CASSPTVGVQFF. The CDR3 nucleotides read TGTGCCAGCAGCCCGACGGTGGGGGTGCAGTTCTTC.

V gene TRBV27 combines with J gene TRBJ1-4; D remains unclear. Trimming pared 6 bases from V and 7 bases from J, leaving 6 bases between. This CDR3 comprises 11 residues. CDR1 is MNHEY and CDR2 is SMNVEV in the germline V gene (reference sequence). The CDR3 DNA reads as TGTGCCAGCAGATCCTTTGAAAAACTGTTTTTT. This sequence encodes CASRSFEKLFF.

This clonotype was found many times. CDR3 amino acids: CSASDEGGSWYNEQFF. The CDR3 DNA follows: TGCAGTGCTAGCGATGAGGGAGGATCTTGGTACAATGAGCAGTTCTTC. The chain carries TRBV20-1 and TRBJ2-1; D is possibly TRBD2 (6 bases). The germline V gene encodes CDR1 DFQATT and CDR2 SNEGSKA (reference sequence). The CDR3 extends over 16 amino acids. V shed 3 bases and J shed 4 bases, with 19 bases lying between them.

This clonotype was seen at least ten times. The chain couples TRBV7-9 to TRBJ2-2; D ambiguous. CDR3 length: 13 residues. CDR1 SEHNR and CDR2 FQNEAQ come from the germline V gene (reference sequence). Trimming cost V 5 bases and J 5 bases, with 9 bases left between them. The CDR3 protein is CASSPVVTGELFF. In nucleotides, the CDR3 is TGTGCCAGCAGCCCTGTGGTTACCGGGGAGCTGTTTTTT.

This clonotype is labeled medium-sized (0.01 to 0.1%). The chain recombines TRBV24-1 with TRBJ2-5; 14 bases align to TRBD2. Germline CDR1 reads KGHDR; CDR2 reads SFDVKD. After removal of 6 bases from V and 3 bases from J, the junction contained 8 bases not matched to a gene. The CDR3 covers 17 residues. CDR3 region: CATSPGLAGAHKETQYF. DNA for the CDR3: TGTGCCACCAGTCCGGGACTAGCGGGGGCCCATAAAGAGACCCAGTACTTC.

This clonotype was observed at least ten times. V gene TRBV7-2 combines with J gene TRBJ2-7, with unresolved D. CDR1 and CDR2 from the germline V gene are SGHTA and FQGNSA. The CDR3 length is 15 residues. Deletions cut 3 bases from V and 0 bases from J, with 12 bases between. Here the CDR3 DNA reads TGTGCCAGCAGCTTCCTCGACACCTTCTCCTACGAGCAGTACTTC. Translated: CASSFLDTFSYEQYF.

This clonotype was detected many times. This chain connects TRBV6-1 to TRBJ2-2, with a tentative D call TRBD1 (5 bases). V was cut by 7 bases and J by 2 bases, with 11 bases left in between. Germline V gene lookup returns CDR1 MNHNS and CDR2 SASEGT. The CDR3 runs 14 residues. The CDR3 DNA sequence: TGTGCCAGCAACTTAGGACAAAACACCGGGGAGCTGTTTTTT. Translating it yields CASNLGQNTGELFF.

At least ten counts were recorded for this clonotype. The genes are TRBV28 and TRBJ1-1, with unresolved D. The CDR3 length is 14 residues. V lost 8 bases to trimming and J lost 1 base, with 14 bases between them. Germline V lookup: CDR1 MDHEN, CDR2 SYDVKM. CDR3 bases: TGTGCCAGCGCCTTCGTCAGAAGGAACACTGAAGCTTTCTTT. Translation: CASAFVRRNTEAFF.

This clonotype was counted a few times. For the CDR3, the DNA is TGTGCCAGCACCCCAACAGGGGTGAGTGTCAATGAGCAGTTCTTC. Translated, it gives CASTPTGVSVNEQFF. This chain links TRBV9 with TRBJ2-1; 7 bases map to TRBD1. The CDR3 runs 15 residues. Per germline, CDR1 SGDLS and CDR2 YYNGEE. V dropped 6 bases and J dropped 6; count of bases not matched to a gene: 12.